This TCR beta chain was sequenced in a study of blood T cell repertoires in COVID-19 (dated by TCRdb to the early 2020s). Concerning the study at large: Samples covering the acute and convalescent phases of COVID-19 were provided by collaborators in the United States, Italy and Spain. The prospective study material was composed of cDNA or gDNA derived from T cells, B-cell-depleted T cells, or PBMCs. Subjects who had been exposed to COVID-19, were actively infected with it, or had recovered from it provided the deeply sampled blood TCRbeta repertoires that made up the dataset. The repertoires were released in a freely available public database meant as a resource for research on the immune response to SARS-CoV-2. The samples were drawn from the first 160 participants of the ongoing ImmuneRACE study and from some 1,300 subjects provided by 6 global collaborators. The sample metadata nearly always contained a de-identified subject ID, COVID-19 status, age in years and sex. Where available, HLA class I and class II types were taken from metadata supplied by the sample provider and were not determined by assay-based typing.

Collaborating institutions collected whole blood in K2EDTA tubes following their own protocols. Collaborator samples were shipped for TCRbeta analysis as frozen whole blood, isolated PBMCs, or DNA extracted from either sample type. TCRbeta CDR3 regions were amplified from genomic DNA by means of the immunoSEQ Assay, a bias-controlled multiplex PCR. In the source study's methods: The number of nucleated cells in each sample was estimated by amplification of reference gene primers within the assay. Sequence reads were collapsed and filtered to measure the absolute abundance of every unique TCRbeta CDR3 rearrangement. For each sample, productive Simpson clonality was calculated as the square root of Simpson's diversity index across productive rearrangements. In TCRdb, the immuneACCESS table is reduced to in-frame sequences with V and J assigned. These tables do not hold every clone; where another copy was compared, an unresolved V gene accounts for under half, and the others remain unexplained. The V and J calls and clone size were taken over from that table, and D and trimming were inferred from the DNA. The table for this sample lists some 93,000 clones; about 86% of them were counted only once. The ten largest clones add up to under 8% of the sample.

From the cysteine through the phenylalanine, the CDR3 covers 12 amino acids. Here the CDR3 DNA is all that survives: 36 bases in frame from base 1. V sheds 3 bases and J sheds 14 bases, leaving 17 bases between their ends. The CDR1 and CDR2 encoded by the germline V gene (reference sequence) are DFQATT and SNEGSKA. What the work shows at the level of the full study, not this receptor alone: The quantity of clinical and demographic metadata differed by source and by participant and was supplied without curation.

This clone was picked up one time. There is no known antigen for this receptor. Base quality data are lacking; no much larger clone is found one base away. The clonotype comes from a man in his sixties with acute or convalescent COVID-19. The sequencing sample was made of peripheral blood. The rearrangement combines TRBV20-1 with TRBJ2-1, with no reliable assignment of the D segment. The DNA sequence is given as TGCAGTGCTAGTTTCGACGGGTTGAGAGAGTTCTTC. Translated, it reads CSASFDGLREFF.